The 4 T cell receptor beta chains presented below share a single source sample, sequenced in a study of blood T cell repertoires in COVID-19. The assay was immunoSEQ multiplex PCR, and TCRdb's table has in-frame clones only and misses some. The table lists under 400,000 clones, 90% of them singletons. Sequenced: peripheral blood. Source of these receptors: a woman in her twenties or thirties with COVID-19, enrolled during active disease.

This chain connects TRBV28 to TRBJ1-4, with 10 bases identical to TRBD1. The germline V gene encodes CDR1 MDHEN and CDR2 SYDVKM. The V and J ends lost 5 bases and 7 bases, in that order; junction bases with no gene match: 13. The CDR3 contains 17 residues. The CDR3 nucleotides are TGTGCCAGCAGTCTGCCCCCGGGACAGGGGAGGGGTGAAAAACTGTTTTTT. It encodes CASSLPPGQGRGEKLFF.

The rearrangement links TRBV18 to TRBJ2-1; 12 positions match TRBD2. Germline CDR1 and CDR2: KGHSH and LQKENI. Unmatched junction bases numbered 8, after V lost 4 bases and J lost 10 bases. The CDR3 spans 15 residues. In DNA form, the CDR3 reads TGTGCCAGCTCACTGGGGACTAGCGGGCTCGGCGAGCAGTTCTTC. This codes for CASSLGTSGLGEQFF.

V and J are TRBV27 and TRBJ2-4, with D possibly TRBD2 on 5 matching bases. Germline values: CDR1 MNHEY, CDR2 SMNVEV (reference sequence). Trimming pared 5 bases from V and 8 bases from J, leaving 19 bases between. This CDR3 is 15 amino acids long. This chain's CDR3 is CASSLNSAEWDIQYF. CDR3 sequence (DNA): TGTGCCAGCAGTCTCAATAGCGCTGAGTGGGACATTCAGTACTTC.

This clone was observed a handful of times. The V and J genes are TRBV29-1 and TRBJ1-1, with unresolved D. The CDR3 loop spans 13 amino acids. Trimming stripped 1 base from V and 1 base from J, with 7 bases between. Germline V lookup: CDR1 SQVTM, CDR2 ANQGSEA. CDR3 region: CSVEAHRNTEAFF. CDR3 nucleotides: TGCAGCGTTGAAGCCCACAGGAACACTGAAGCTTTCTTT.